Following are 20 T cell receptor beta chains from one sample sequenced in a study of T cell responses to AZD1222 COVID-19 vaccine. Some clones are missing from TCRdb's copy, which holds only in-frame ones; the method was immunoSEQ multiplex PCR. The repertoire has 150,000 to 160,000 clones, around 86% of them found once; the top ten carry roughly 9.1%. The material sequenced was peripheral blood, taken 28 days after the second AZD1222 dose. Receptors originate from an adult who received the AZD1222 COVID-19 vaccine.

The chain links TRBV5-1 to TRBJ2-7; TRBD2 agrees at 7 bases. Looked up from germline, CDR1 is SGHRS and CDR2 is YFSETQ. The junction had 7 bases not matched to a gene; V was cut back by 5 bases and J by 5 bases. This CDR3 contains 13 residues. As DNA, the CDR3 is TGCGCCAGCAGTTTGCGCGGGGGACACGAGCAGTACTTC. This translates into CASSLRGGHEQYF.

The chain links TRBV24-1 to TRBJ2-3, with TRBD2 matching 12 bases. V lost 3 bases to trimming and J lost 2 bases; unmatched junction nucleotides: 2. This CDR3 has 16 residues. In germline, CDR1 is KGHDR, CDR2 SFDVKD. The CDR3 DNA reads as TGTGCCACCAGTGATCGGACTAGCGGGATCACAGATACGCAGTATTTT. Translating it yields CATSDRTSGITDTQYF.

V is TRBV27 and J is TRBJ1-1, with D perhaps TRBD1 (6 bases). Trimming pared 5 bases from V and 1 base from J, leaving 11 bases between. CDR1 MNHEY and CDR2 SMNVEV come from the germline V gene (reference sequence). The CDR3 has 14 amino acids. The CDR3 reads CASSAPTGNTEAFF. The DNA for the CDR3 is TGTGCCAGCAGTGCCCCGACAGGGAACACTGAAGCTTTCTTT.

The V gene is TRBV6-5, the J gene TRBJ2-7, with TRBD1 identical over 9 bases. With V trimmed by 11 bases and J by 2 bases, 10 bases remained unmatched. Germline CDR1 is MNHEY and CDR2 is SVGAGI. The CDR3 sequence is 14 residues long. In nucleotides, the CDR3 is TGTGCCGCCGGATCGGACAGGGGACCCTACGAGCAGTACTTC. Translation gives CAAGSDRGPYEQYF.

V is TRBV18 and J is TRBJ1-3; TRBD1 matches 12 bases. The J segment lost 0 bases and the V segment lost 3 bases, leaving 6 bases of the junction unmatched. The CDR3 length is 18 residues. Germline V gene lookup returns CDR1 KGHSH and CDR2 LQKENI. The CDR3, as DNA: TGTGCCAGCTCACCTCCGGGACAGGGGGCCTACTCTGGAAACACCATATATTTT. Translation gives CASSPPGQGAYSGNTIYF. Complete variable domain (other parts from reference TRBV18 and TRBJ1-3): NAGVMQNPRHLVRRRGQEARLRCSPMKGHSHVYWYRQLPEEGLKFMVYLQKENIIDESGMPKERFSAEFPKEGPSILRIQQVVRGDSAAYFCASSPPGQGAYSGNTIYFGEGSWLTVV.

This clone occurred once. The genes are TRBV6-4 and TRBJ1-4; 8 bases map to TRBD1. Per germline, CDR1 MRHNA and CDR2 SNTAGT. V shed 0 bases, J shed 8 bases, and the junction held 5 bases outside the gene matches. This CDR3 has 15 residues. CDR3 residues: CASSDSQGAGEKLFF. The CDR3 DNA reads TGTGCCAGCAGTGACTCCCAGGGGGCAGGGGAAAAACTGTTTTTT.

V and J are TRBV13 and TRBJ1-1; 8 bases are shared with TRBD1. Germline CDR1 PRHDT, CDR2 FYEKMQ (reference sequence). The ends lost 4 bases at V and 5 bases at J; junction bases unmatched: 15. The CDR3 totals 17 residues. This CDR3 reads CASSSTWNRGLGTEAFF. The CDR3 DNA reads TGTGCCAGCAGCTCCACCTGGAACAGGGGGTTGGGGACTGAAGCTTTCTTT.

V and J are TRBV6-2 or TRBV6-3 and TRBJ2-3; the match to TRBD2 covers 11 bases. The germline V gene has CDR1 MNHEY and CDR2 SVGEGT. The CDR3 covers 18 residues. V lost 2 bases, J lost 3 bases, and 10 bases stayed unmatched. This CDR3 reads CASSYHFAGLADTDTQYF. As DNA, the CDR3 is TGTGCCAGCAGTTACCACTTCGCGGGACTAGCGGATACAGATACGCAGTATTTT.

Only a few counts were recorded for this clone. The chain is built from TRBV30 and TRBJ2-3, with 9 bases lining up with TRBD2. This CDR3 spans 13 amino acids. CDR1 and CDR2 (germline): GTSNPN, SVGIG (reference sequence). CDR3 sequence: CARAGGTSDTQYF. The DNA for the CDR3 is TGTGCGCGTGCGGGAGGGACATCAGATACGCAGTATTTT.

The CDR3 region is CASSAGGQYYNEQFF. The CDR3 DNA is TGTGCCAGCAGCGCCGGGGGACAGTATTACAATGAGCAGTTCTTC. The rearrangement joins TRBV9 to TRBJ2-1; D is possibly TRBD1 (7 bases). The CDR3 is made up of 15 amino acids. The V gene's germline CDR1 is SGDLS and CDR2 YYNGEE. V was clipped by 3 bases and J by 4 bases, with 14 bases between them. The whole variable domain, filled in from reference TRBV9 and TRBJ2-1, reads DSGVTQTPKHLITATGQRVTLRCSPRSGDLSVYWYQQSLDQGLQFLIQYYNGEERAKGNILERFSAQQFPDLHSELNLSSLELGDSALYFCASSAGGQYYNEQFFGPGTRLTVL.

Written as DNA, the CDR3 is TGTGCCACGAGAACTAACTATGGCTACACCTTC. Protein product: CATRTNYGYTF. V gene TRBV28 combines with J gene TRBJ1-2, with no clear D. Per the germline V gene, CDR1 is MDHEN and CDR2 is SYDVKM. The CDR3 sequence is 11 residues long. V lost 10 bases and J 0 bases, leaving 6 bases between the germline ends.

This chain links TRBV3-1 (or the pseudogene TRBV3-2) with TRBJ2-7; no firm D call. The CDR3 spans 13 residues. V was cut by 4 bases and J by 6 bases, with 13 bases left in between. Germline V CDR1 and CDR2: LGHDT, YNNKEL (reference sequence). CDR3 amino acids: CASSLPMSSEQYF. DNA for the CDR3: TGTGCCAGCAGCCTCCCAATGAGTAGCGAGCAGTACTTC.

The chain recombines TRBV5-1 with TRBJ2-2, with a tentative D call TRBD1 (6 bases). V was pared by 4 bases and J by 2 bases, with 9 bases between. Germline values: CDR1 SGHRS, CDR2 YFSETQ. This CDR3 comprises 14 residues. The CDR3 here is CASSPQGNTGELFF. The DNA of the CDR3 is TGCGCCAGCAGCCCACAGGGAAACACCGGGGAGCTGTTTTTT.

CDR3 nucleotides: TGTGCCAGCAGCAGGAGTATCGAGACCCAGTACTTC. This codes for CASSRSIETQYF. The chain is built from TRBV7-9 and TRBJ2-5; D remains ambiguous. This CDR3 comprises 12 residues. Germline CDR1 reads SEHNR; CDR2 reads FQNEAQ (reference sequence). Trimming removed 5 bases from V and 5 bases from J, with 9 bases in between.

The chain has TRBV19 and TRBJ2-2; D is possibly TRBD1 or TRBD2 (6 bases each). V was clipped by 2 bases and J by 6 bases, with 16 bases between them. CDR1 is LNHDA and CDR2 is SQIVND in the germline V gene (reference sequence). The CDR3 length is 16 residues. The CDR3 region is CASSILQGSGAGELFF. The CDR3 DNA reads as TGTGCCAGTAGTATATTACAGGGCTCGGGAGCCGGGGAGCTGTTTTTT.

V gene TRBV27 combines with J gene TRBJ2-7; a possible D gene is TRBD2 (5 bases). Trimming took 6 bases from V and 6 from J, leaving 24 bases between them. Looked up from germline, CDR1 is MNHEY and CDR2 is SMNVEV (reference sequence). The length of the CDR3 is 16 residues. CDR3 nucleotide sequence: TGTGCCAGCAGCCTCTTCGGAGCGGCTCCGGTCGCCGAGCAGTACTTC. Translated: CASSLFGAAPVAEQYF.

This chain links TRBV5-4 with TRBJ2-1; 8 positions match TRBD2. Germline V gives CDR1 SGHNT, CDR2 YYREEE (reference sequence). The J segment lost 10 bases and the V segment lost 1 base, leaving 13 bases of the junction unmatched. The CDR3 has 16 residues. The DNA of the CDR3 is TGTGCCAGCAGCTTGAAGGGGGTTAGCGGGATCATGGAGCAGTTCTTC. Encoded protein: CASSLKGVSGIMEQFF.

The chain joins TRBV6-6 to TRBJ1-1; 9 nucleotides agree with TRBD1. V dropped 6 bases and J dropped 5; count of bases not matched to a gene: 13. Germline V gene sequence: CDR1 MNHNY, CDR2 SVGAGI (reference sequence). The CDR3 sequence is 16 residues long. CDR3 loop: CASSPIKGQGRTEAFF. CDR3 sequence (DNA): TGTGCCAGCAGCCCCATCAAGGGACAGGGTAGAACTGAAGCTTTCTTT.

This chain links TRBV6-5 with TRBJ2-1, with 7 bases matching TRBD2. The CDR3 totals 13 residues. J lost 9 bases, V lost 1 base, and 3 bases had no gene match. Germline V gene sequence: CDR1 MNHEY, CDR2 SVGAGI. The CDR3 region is CASSYFLAAEQFF. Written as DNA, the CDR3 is TGTGCCAGCAGTTACTTTCTAGCGGCTGAGCAGTTCTTC.

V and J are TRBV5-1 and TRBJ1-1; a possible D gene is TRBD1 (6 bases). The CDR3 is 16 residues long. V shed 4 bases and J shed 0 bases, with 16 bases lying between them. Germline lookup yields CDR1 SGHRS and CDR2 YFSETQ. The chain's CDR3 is CASSIGPGGLNTEAFF. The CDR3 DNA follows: TGCGCCAGCAGCATAGGCCCCGGGGGCTTGAACACTGAAGCTTTCTTT.